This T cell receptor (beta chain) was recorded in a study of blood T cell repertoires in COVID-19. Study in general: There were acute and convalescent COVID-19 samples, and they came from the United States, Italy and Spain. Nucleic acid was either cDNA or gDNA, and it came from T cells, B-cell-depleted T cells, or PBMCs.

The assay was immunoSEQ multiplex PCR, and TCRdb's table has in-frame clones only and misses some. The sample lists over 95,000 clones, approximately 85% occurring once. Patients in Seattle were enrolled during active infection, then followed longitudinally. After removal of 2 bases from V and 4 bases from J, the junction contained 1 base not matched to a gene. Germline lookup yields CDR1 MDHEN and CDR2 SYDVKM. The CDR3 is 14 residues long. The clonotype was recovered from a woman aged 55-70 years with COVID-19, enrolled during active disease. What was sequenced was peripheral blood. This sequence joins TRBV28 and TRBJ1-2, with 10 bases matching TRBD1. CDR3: CASSLRDRGYGYTF. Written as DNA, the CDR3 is TGTGCCAGCAGTTTACGGGACAGGGGCTATGGCTACACCTTC.